Listed below are T cell receptor beta chains from one sample, sequenced in a study of T cells in Graves' hyperthyroidism and ophthalmopathy. TCRdb re-called the multiplex PCR reads with MiXCR, one entry per CDR3 protein. Found here are 500,000 to 750,000 distinct CDR3 sequences, more than 45% of them singletons; the top ten hold about 7.8%. Sequencing was performed on peripheral blood or thyroid tissue (not recorded which). These receptor sequences come from a woman aged 18-30 years with Graves' hyperthyroidism. The conserved cysteine and the conserved F or W are not part of the CDR3 here. D genes are given only for firm matches. Rows give clone size only sometimes, using once, few, many, or a class for an expanded clone.

clone_size	v_call	d_call	cdr3_aa
NA	TRBV5-1	TRBD2	ASSLLADHNEQF
many	TRBV7-3	NA	ASSFGVGTEAF
many	TRBV6-1	NA	ASSVYGNEKLF
many	TRBV18	TRBD1	ASSPAGTVQETQY
NA	TRBV7-9	NA	ASSFYICSARPGTRYEQY
NA	TRBV7-2	NA	ASSLGSGILT
NA	TRBV6-6	NA	ASSCSGSANYGYT
NA	TRBV27	TRBD2	ASSFGGRNYEQY
once	TRBV11-2	NA	ASSQDTRANVLT
many	TRBV2	NA	ASTLGAEAF